This entry lists 30 T cell receptor beta chains sequenced from one sample in a study of blood T cells in healthy people across ages. A second PCR of roughly 6 to 12 cycles used a sample-barcoded 5' primer and a J-beta primer mix. TCRdb re-derived calls from the 5' RACE reads in MiXCR, one entry per CDR3 protein. The table shows over a million distinct CDR3 sequences, with under 30% occurring only once. These data were also reused for a study on T cells of mothers and their children.

The sample was blood. These receptors were taken from a girl aged 2-10 years in good health.

This clonotype was observed a few times. The chain recombines TRBV21-1 with TRBJ2-5. TRBV21-1 is deemed a pseudogene. CDR3 size: 14 residues. CDR3 amino acids: CASSKEAGMETQYF. CDR3 DNA sequence: TGTGCCAGCAGCAAAGAGGCCGGCATGGAGACCCAGTACTTC.

In its sample, this clonotype was seen a few times. The CDR3 region has the DNA TGTGCCAGCACCTCCCCCCCAGTCGCCGACTTAACAGAGCAGTTCTTC. Protein sequence: CASTSPPVADLTEQFF. The chain joins TRBV28 to TRBJ2-1; no firm D call. V lost 7 bases, J lost 10 bases, and 26 bases lay in between. CDR1 and CDR2 from the germline V gene are MDHEN and SYDVKM. The CDR3 has 16 residues.

This clonotype was observed a few times. J is TRBJ2-7 and V is TRBV20-1; perhaps TRBD2 as D (5 bases). Trimming removed 4 bases at V and 0 bases at J, with 10 bases between. This CDR3 has 13 residues. Looked up from germline, CDR1 is DFQATT and CDR2 is SNEGSKA (reference sequence). The CDR3 is CSAKAESSYEQYF. In DNA, the CDR3 is TGCAGTGCTAAAGCGGAAAGCTCCTACGAGCAGTACTTC.

The CDR3 DNA follows: TGTGCCAGCAGTTTAGGGGGCGGGGGTAGTAAGGGCTACGAGCAGTACTTC. Its protein product is CASSLGGGGSKGYEQYF. J is TRBJ2-7 and V is TRBV12-3 or TRBV12-4; 7 bases are a match to TRBD2. CDR3 length: 17 residues. V shed 1 base and J 3 bases; nucleotides not matched to a gene: 12.

This rearrangement joins TRBV20-1 to TRBJ2-1; 10 bases fit TRBD2. Germline V gives CDR1 DFQATT, CDR2 SNEGSKA (reference sequence). The CDR3 runs to 16 residues. Germline trimming cut 2 bases from V and 0 bases from J; bases unmatched to any gene: 4. Written as DNA, the CDR3 is TGCAGTGCTAGAAGCCTAGCGGGAGCCTCCTACAATGAGCAGTTCTTC. Protein product: CSARSLAGASYNEQFF.

Only a few counts were recorded for this clonotype. The chain uses TRBV7-2 and TRBJ1-2; possibly TRBD1 for D (5 bases). The germline V gene encodes CDR1 SGHTA and CDR2 FQGNSA. The germline V and J ends were trimmed by 1 base and 6 bases, with 18 bases remaining between them. The CDR3 is 16 residues long. In DNA form, the CDR3 reads TGTGCCAGCAGCTTAGGGAGGGGAAGAGGGTCTGATGGCTACACCTTC. Protein: CASSLGRGRGSDGYTF.

This chain uses TRBV14 with TRBJ1-1; D is unclear. The CDR3 has 14 amino acids. V was clipped by 0 bases and J by 4 bases, with 9 bases between them. CDR1 and CDR2 (germline): SGHDN, FVKESK. CDR3: CASSQDWGSTEAFF. In nucleotides, the CDR3 is TGTGCCAGCAGCCAAGATTGGGGAAGCACTGAAGCTTTCTTT.

The chain carries TRBV29-1 and TRBJ1-1; tentative D call: TRBD1 (6 bases). With 4 bases removed from V and 0 bases from J, the gap between germline ends came to 18 bases. This CDR3 comprises 16 residues. Germline V gene lookup returns CDR1 SQVTM and CDR2 ANQGSEA. The CDR3 is CSVAQGPDSMNTEAFF. The CDR3 nucleotides are TGCAGCGTTGCACAGGGCCCGGACAGCATGAACACTGAAGCTTTCTTT.

This clonotype was found once. The V call is TRBV9, the J call TRBJ2-7; the D is unclear. Germline values: CDR1 SGDLS, CDR2 YYNGEE. CDR3 length: 15 residues. V gave up 0 bases and J gave up 1 base, with 11 bases separating them. The CDR3 loop is CASSVAPQLSYEQYF. Written as DNA, the CDR3 is TGTGCCAGCAGCGTAGCCCCCCAACTTTCCTACGAGCAGTACTTC.

This clonotype has more than one count but fewer than ten. The chain recombines TRBV10-3 with TRBJ2-5, with D perhaps matching TRBD2 (5 bases). The tail of the sequence fits TRBJ2-7 better, so the J call may be wrong. This CDR3 is built from 13 residues. Germline loops: CDR1 ENHRY, CDR2 SYGVKD. The CDR3 loop is CAIGETATYEQYF. The CDR3 region has the DNA TGTGCCATCGGGGAGACGGCCACCTACGAGCAGTACTTC.

This clonotype was found a few times. The chain combines TRBV6-5 with TRBJ1-2; no reliable D call. This CDR3 has 14 amino acids. The V and J ends lost 5 bases and 4 bases respectively, with 14 bases between them. Per the germline V gene, CDR1 is MNHEY and CDR2 is SVGAGI. CDR3 nucleotide sequence: TGTGCCAGCAGTCCTGGTATGGTTGGCTATGGCTACACCTTC. Amino acids: CASSPGMVGYGYTF.

V usage is TRBV7-9 and J usage is TRBJ2-1, with TRBD1 matching over 7 bases. V was clipped by 6 bases and J by 9 bases; unmatched bases: 8. There are 13 residues in the CDR3. Germline assignment: CDR1 SEHNR and CDR2 FQNEAQ (reference sequence). Written as DNA, the CDR3 is TGTGCCAGCAGACTTCAGGGGGACGGTGAGCAGTTCTTC. Translation gives CASRLQGDGEQFF.

This clonotype has only a few counts. The chain is built from TRBV6-2 or TRBV6-3 and TRBJ2-1; D gene ambiguous. Germline V gene sequence: CDR1 MNHEY, CDR2 SVGEGT. CDR3 length: 15 amino acids. The V and J ends lost 3 bases and 0 bases respectively, with 9 bases between them. In DNA, the CDR3 is TGTGCCAGCAGTTATATGGTTAGCTCCTACAATGAGCAGTTCTTC. The encoded protein is CASSYMVSSYNEQFF.

At least ten counts were recorded for this clonotype. CDR3 sequence reads: CSVSPSGGQYEQYF. The DNA for the CDR3 is TGCAGCGTTTCTCCTAGCGGGGGGCAATACGAGCAGTACTTC. J is TRBJ2-7 and V is TRBV29-1, with 11 bases that match TRBD2. The trim removed 5 bases at V and 4 bases at J, leaving 7 bases unmatched. Germline V gene data show CDR1 as SQVTM and CDR2 as ANQGSEA. This CDR3 is 14 amino acids long.

In this sample, this clonotype turned up a few times. J is TRBJ2-1 and V is TRBV20-1; D is ambiguous. The closer fit of TRBJ2-7 to the DNA end suggests the J call may be wrong. The CDR3 spans 15 residues. Looked up from germline, CDR1 is DFQATT and CDR2 is SNEGSKA (reference sequence). The CDR3, as DNA: TGCAGTGCTAGAGGTCTTTCGGGCAGTGAGTACGAGCAGTACTTC. This sequence encodes CSARGLSGSEYEQYF.

The V and J genes are TRBV3-1 and TRBJ2-1; D not resolved. Germline V gene data show CDR1 as LGHDT and CDR2 as YNNKEL (reference sequence). V was clipped by 2 bases and J by 4 bases, with 9 bases between them. This CDR3 has 14 residues. The CDR3 bases are TGTGCCAGCAGCCAAATCGACTTTTACAATGAGCAGTTCTTC. It translates to CASSQIDFYNEQFF.

This clonotype has more than one count but fewer than ten. V gene TRBV20-1 combines with J gene TRBJ1-1, with D perhaps TRBD1 (5 bases). The CDR3 length is 13 residues. CDR1 is DFQATT and CDR2 is SNEGSKA in the germline V gene (reference sequence). CDR3 in DNA: TGCAGCGCGGGAGACAGACCGAACACTGAAGCTTTCTTT. Its protein product is CSAGDRPNTEAFF.

This clonotype was seen a handful of times. The V gene is TRBV29-1, the J gene TRBJ2-3; 12 positions match TRBD2. CDR3 length: 13 residues. Germline assignment: CDR1 SQVTM and CDR2 ANQGSEA. The trim removed 5 bases at V and 4 bases at J, leaving 1 base unmatched. CDR3 region: CSVRLAGADTQYF. CDR3 coding DNA: TGCAGCGTTCGACTAGCGGGGGCAGATACGCAGTATTTT.

The chain combines TRBV6-2 or TRBV6-3 with TRBJ2-1; D is uncertain. This CDR3 has 14 amino acids. Trimming left V 2 bases short and J 6 bases short, with 11 bases between. The germline CDR1 and CDR2 sequences are MNHEY and SVGEGT. In nucleotides, the CDR3 is TGTGCCAGCAGTTACAGGGAAATCGGCAATGAGCAGTTCTTC. Translating it yields CASSYREIGNEQFF.

The gene calls are TRBV7-9 and TRBJ1-2, with D hard to call. Germline lookup yields CDR1 SEHNR and CDR2 FQNEAQ (reference sequence). The V gene lost 3 bases and the J gene lost 3 bases, with 11 bases spanning the gap. The CDR3 runs 14 residues. The CDR3 DNA follows: TGTGCCAGCAGCTTCCAGACGGATTACTATGGCTACACCTTC. It yields the protein CASSFQTDYYGYTF.

This clonotype turned up a few times. The V call is TRBV20-1, the J call TRBJ2-4, with D tentatively TRBD2 (5 bases). The ends were cut back, 0 bases at V and 6 bases at J, with 6 bases in the middle. The length of the CDR3 is 12 residues. Germline CDR1 is DFQATT and CDR2 is SNEGSKA (reference sequence). CDR3 DNA sequence: TGCAGTGCTAGAGATGAGGGAAACATTCAGTACTTC. Protein product: CSARDEGNIQYF.

This clonotype was detected only a few times. V and J are TRBV12-5 and TRBJ2-7; D perhaps matches TRBD1 (6 bases). In germline, CDR1 is LGHNT, CDR2 FRNRAP. The CDR3 extends over 14 amino acids. V was pared by 5 bases and J by 2 bases, with 13 bases between. The CDR3 DNA is TGTGCTAGTGGTCAACAGGGTGAAACCTACGAGCAGTACTTC. Its translation is CASGQQGETYEQYF.

CDR3 in DNA: TGTGCCAGCAGCCGTTCACAGAACACTGAAGCTTTCTTT. Translated: CASSRSQNTEAFF. The rearrangement links TRBV7-9 to TRBJ1-1; D not certain. The V gene's germline CDR1 is SEHNR and CDR2 FQNEAQ (reference sequence). This CDR3 comprises 13 residues. Trimming took 5 bases from V and 1 from J, leaving 8 bases between them.

The chain carries TRBV6-5 and TRBJ2-3; 10 bases align to TRBD2. CDR3 length equals 15 residues. The germline gives CDR1 MNHEY, CDR2 SVGAGI. Trimming took 6 bases from V and 3 from J; bases not matched to a gene: 6. This chain's CDR3 is CASSIAGGRTDTQYF. In DNA form, the CDR3 reads TGTGCCAGCAGCATAGCGGGGGGTCGGACAGATACGCAGTATTTT.

Only a few counts were recorded for this clonotype. This chain joins TRBV4-1 and TRBJ2-1; D is undetermined. Trimming left V 1 base short and J 10 bases short, with 2 bases between. The CDR3 runs to 10 residues. CDR1 is MGHRA and CDR2 is YSYEKL in the germline V gene. In DNA form, the CDR3 reads TGCGCCAGCAGCCAAGGCGAGCAGTTCTTC. It yields the protein CASSQGEQFF.

This chain joins TRBV7-3 and TRBJ2-1; D uncertain. The CDR3 runs to 13 residues. Germline V CDR1 and CDR2: SGHTA, FQGTGA. Trimming stripped 2 bases from V and 9 bases from J, with 11 bases between. CDR3 nucleotide sequence: TGTGCCAGCAGCTTAGGTAGAGATACTGAGCAGTTCTTC. This gives the protein CASSLGRDTEQFF. The full variable domain, with the rest looked up from reference TRBV7-3 and TRBJ2-1, is GAGVSQTPSNKVTEKGKYVELRCDPISGHTALYWYRQSLGQGPEFLIYFQGTGAADDSGLPNDRFFAVRPEGSVSTLKIQRTERGDSAVYLCASSLGRDTEQFFGPGTRLTVL.

The sample holds a few counts of this clonotype. This chain joins TRBV3-1 and TRBJ1-2; no firm D call. The CDR3 has 13 amino acids. V lost 0 bases, J lost 4 bases, and 6 bases lay in between. Germline V gene lookup returns CDR1 LGHDT and CDR2 YNNKEL (reference sequence). The CDR3 spells CASSQEEAYGYTF. The DNA for the CDR3 is TGTGCCAGCAGCCAAGAAGAAGCCTATGGCTACACCTTC.

CDR3 nucleotide sequence: TGTGCCAGCAGCCAAAGGGGGTCCCTGAGCACAGATACGCAGTATTTT. Encoded protein: CASSQRGSLSTDTQYF. The V gene is TRBV3-1, the J gene TRBJ2-3; D might be TRBD1 (6 bases). The CDR3 has 16 residues. Between the trimmed V and J ends, which lost 2 bases and 0 bases, there was a span of 12 bases. CDR1 and CDR2 (germline): LGHDT, YNNKEL (reference sequence).

This clonotype occurred a few times. The chain carries TRBV10-3 and TRBJ2-5; 13 bases map to TRBD2. Matching the DNA end better, TRBJ2-1 makes the J call doubtful. The CDR3 runs 16 residues. CDR1 and CDR2 from the germline V gene are ENHRY and SYGVKD. The CDR3 DNA sequence: TGTGCCATCAGTGAAAGACTAGCGGGAGGCTCTAATGAGCAGTTCTTC. Its protein product is CAISERLAGGSNEQFF.

V usage is TRBV29-1 and J usage is TRBJ2-5, with D possibly called TRBD1 or TRBD2 (5 bases each). The germline V gene encodes CDR1 SQVTM and CDR2 ANQGSEA. Trimming shortened V by 7 bases and J by 5 bases, and 17 bases separated the two germline ends. This CDR3 spans 13 amino acids. CDR3 DNA: TGCAGCGCCACTGACCGGGACGATGAGACCCAGTACTTC. As protein: CSATDRDDETQYF.